This T cell receptor (beta chain) was observed in a study of T cell repertoires in cytomegalovirus infection. On the study more broadly: Indicated by public TCR beta signatures were CMV infection and matching HLA type. The study's findings and limits: Cumulative frequency of public TCR beta families picked out carriers of CMV plus the relevant HLA. CMV-specific HLA-C-restricted TCR beta clonotypes dominated the ex vivo response.

CDR3 length equals 15 residues. CDR1 and CDR2 from the germline V gene are LNHNV and YYDKDF (reference sequence). V dropped 5 bases and J dropped 5 bases, with 16 bases sitting between them. TCRdb reanalysed the reads using MiXCR and keeps one entry per CDR3 protein. The data hold fewer than 350,000 distinct CDR3 sequences, with 15% to 20% observed a single time. This clonotype has a handful of counts. Its matching antigen is unknown. This chain connects TRBV15 to TRBJ1-5; D ambiguous. This clonotype originated in a human donor in good health (CMV status not recorded). Some clones in this sample may be carry-over from other donors' samples. The sequenced sample consisted of PBMCs. The CDR3 nucleotides are TGTGCCACCAGCGCCGCCGGGTCACCATATCAGCCCCAGCATTTT. Residues: CATSAAGSPYQPQHF.